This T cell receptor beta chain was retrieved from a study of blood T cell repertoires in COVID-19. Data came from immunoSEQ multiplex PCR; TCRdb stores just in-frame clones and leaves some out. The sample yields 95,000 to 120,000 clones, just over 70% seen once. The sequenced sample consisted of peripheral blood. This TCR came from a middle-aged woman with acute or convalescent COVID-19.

The CDR3 loop reads CASGLVTGELFF. Written as DNA, the CDR3 is TGTGCCAGCGGCCTAGTGACCGGGGAGCTGTTTTTT. The V and J genes are TRBV6-6 and TRBJ2-2; D gene unclear. Germline CDR1 and CDR2: MNHNY and SVGAGI (reference sequence). The CDR3 is 12 amino acids. Trimming pared 8 bases from V and 5 bases from J, leaving 9 bases between.